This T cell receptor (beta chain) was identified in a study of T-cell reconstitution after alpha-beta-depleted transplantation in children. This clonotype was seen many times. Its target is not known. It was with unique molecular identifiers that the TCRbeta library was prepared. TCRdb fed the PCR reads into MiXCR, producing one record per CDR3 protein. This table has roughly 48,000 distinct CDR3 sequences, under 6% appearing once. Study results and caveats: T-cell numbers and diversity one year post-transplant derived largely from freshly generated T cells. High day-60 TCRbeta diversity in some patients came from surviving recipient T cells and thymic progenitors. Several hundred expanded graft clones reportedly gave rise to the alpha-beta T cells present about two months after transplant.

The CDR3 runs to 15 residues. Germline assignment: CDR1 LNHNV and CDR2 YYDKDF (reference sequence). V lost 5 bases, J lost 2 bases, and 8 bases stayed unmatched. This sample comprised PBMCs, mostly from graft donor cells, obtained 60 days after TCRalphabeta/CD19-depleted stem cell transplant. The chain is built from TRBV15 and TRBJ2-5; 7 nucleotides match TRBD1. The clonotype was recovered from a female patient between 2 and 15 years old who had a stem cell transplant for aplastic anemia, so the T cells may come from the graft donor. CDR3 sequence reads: CATSPKDRRQETQYF. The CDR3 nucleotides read TGTGCCACCAGCCCTAAGGACAGGAGACAAGAGACCCAGTACTTC.